These 29 T cell receptor beta chains share one sample of origin, sequenced in a study of T cell responses to AZD1222 COVID-19 vaccine (dated by TCRdb to about 2021). The library was generated by the immunoSEQ multiplex PCR assay. TCRdb's version of the immuneACCESS table is confined to in-frame rearrangements and falls short of the full clone set. An unresolved V gene accounts for under half of the shortfall where checked; the remainder is of unknown origin. In all, the sample holds about 120,000 clones, and approximately 90% of those were seen once. Of the sample, over 7.5% falls within the top ten clones. Explained via the paper, the time point label denotes: about 28 days (+/-7) after the second vaccine dose. This specimen was peripheral blood, taken 28 days after the second AZD1222 dose. All receptors derive from an adult who received the AZD1222 COVID-19 vaccine.

The V gene is TRBV19, the J gene TRBJ1-3; a weak D match, TRBD1 (5 bases). The CDR3 covers 14 residues. The germline V and J ends were trimmed by 5 bases and 3 bases, with 11 bases remaining between them. CDR1 and CDR2 from the germline V gene are LNHDA and SQIVND (reference sequence). The CDR3 region has the DNA TGTGCCAGTAGTGCAGGGATAGTTGGAAACACCATATATTTT. Protein product: CASSAGIVGNTIYF.

For this clone: This specimen includes other DNA sequences encoding the same CDR3. This rearrangement joins TRBV7-2 to TRBJ1-2; tentative D call: TRBD1 (6 bases). Trimming took off 6 bases at V and 5 bases at J, with 13 bases between the two ends. The CDR3 consists of 13 residues. Germline V gene data show CDR1 as SGHTA and CDR2 as FQGNSA. CDR3 loop: CASSSGQLYGYTF. The CDR3 region has the DNA TGTGCCAGCAGTTCGGGACAATTGTATGGCTACACCTTC.

The V call is TRBV19, the J call TRBJ1-1; weak D call: TRBD1 (5 bases). V dropped 1 base and J dropped 4 bases, with 10 bases sitting between them. There are 14 residues in the CDR3. Germline V lookup: CDR1 LNHDA, CDR2 SQIVND (reference sequence). The CDR3 here is CASSIGRGSTEAFF. The CDR3 region has the DNA TGTGCCAGTAGTATAGGTAGGGGATCCACTGAAGCTTTCTTT.

V usage is TRBV10-3 and J usage is TRBJ1-3, with D unresolved. V was pared by 0 bases and J by 0 bases, with 15 bases between. Germline V gene data show CDR1 as ENHRY and CDR2 as SYGVKD. CDR3 length equals 18 residues. CDR3 in amino acids: CAISESNYLADSGNTIYF. The CDR3 bases are TGTGCCATCAGTGAGTCGAATTATCTCGCGGACTCTGGAAACACCATATATTTT.

Only one count was recorded for this clone. V usage is TRBV19 and J usage is TRBJ1-5, with D maybe TRBD1 (5 bases). The CDR3 sequence is 15 residues long. Germline V gene sequence: CDR1 LNHDA, CDR2 SQIVND (reference sequence). V dropped 2 bases and J dropped 7 bases, with 15 bases sitting between them. The CDR3 here is CASSISGGVGQPQHF. CDR3 nucleotide sequence: TGTGCCAGTAGTATAAGCGGGGGGGTTGGGCAGCCCCAGCATTTT.

The chain has TRBV24-1 and TRBJ1-5; D is uncertain. Germline CDR1 and CDR2: KGHDR and SFDVKD. Trimming removed 6 bases at V and 2 bases at J, with 13 bases between. The CDR3 has 15 amino acids. This chain's CDR3 is CATSSAARGNQPQHF. As DNA, the CDR3 is TGTGCCACCAGTTCAGCCGCAAGGGGCAATCAGCCCCAGCATTTT.

As for this clone: One end of the junction does not line up with germline, which may come from a read error. The genes are TRBV7-7 and TRBJ1-1, with D possibly being TRBD1 (5 bases). Germline CDR1 SSHAT, CDR2 FNYEAQ (reference sequence). The CDR3 totals 15 residues. This CDR3 is CASSAIREGVTEAFF. The CDR3 coding sequence is TGTGCTAGCAGTGCGATCAGGGAGGGAGTCACTGAAGCTTTCTTT.

This chain connects TRBV28 to TRBJ1-1; D is uncertain. The CDR3 spans 13 residues. CDR1 MDHEN and CDR2 SYDVKM come from the germline V gene. The V end lost 3 bases, the J end lost 1 base, and 6 bases lay between the germline ends. The CDR3: CASSLRQNTEAFF. The CDR3 nucleotides are TGTGCCAGCAGTTTGAGGCAGAACACTGAAGCTTTCTTT.

The rearrangement uses TRBV11-2 and TRBJ2-1; TRBD1 agrees at 8 bases. The CDR3 covers 15 residues. CDR1 and CDR2 from the germline V gene are SGHAT and FQNNGV. The V and J ends lost 3 bases and 7 bases, in that order; junction bases with no gene match: 8. In DNA, the CDR3 is TGTGCCAGCAGCTTCGGGACAGGATACCTTAATGAGCAGTTCTTC. It yields the protein CASSFGTGYLNEQFF. Looking up the rest from reference TRBV11-2 and TRBJ2-1 gives the full variable domain: EAGVAQSPRYKIIEKRQSVAFWCNPISGHATLYWYQQILGQGPKLLIQFQNNGVVDDSQLPKDRFSAERLKGVDSTLKIQPAKLEDSAVYLCASSFGTGYLNEQFFGPGTRLTVL.

This chain uses TRBV4-1 with TRBJ2-2; 11 nucleotides agree with TRBD1. The CDR3 runs to 15 residues. V lost 4 bases and J lost 4; bases outside the gene matches: 2. Germline V gene data show CDR1 as MGHRA and CDR2 as YSYEKL. CDR3 bases: TGCGCCAGCAGCCGCGGGACAGGGGGCACCGGGGAGCTGTTTTTT. It codes for CASSRGTGGTGELFF.

The chain carries TRBV11-1 and TRBJ1-1; 7 bases map to TRBD1. The CDR3 spans 16 residues. V shed 4 bases, J shed 1 base, and the junction held 9 bases outside the gene matches. The germline CDR1 and CDR2 sequences are SGHAT and FQDESV (reference sequence). CDR3 loop: CASSSRGTESNTEAFF. CDR3 DNA: TGTGCCAGCAGCTCGAGAGGGACAGAGTCGAACACTGAAGCTTTCTTT.

The chain is built from TRBV14 and TRBJ2-5; D unclear. Trimming shortened V by 5 bases and J by 2 bases, and 6 bases separated the two germline ends. CDR1 is SGHDN and CDR2 is FVKESK in the germline V gene. This CDR3 has 12 residues. The CDR3 nucleotides read TGTGCCAGCAGCTACACACAAGAGACCCAGTACTTC. It yields the protein CASSYTQETQYF.

V usage is TRBV28 and J usage is TRBJ1-4; no clear D. This CDR3 has 15 amino acids. Trimming shortened V by 5 bases and J by 3 bases, and 13 bases separated the two germline ends. Germline-derived CDR1 and CDR2 are MDHEN and SYDVKM. The DNA for the CDR3 is TGTGCCAGCAGTACCACCAGGAGCTCTAATGAAAAACTGTTTTTT. The encoded protein is CASSTTRSSNEKLFF.

The chain links TRBV19 to TRBJ1-2, with D unresolved. CDR3 length: 15 amino acids. V was pared by 5 bases and J by 0 bases, with 13 bases between. In germline, CDR1 is LNHDA, CDR2 SQIVND (reference sequence). The CDR3 reads CASSPNGETNYGYTF. CDR3 nucleotide sequence: TGTGCCAGTAGTCCCAACGGGGAAACTAACTATGGCTACACCTTC.

V usage is TRBV5-1 and J usage is TRBJ1-1; D remains unclear. Germline-derived CDR1 and CDR2 are SGHRS and YFSETQ. Trimming removed 1 base from V and 3 bases from J, with 13 bases in between. CDR3 length: 15 residues. The CDR3 here is CASSLIVGADTEAFF. The CDR3 nucleotides are TGCGCCAGCAGCTTGATAGTAGGAGCGGACACTGAAGCTTTCTTT.

The chain links TRBV18 to TRBJ1-2; D is unclear. This CDR3 region has 13 residues. V lost 3 bases, J lost 3 bases, and 8 bases lay in between. Germline V gene lookup returns CDR1 KGHSH and CDR2 LQKENI. The CDR3 DNA is TGTGCCAGCTCACCTCGGGCAGACTATGGCTACACCTTC. Residues: CASSPRADYGYTF.

The CDR3 spells CASSIGTDSYEQYF. The CDR3 bases are TGTGCCAGCAGCATCGGGACAGACTCCTACGAGCAGTACTTC. The V gene is TRBV7-6, the J gene TRBJ2-7; 7 nucleotides agree with TRBD1. Trimming cost V 5 bases and J 0 bases; bases outside gene matches: 4. From germline, CDR1 is SGHVS and CDR2 FNYEAQ. This CDR3 spans 14 amino acids.

This sequence joins TRBV20-1 and TRBJ1-6; 7 nucleotides match TRBD1. CDR3 length: 13 residues. From germline, CDR1 is DFQATT and CDR2 SNEGSKA (reference sequence). After removal of 3 bases from V and 8 bases from J, the junction contained 4 bases not matched to a gene. CDR3 protein: CSASRQGYSPLHF. CDR3 sequence (DNA): TGCAGTGCTAGTCGACAGGGCTATTCACCCCTCCACTTT.

This chain joins TRBV28 and TRBJ2-7; D call uncertain. Germline lookup yields CDR1 MDHEN and CDR2 SYDVKM. Trimming removed 2 bases from V and 5 bases from J, with 4 bases in between. This CDR3 comprises 11 residues. The CDR3 reads CASSLNDEQYF. The DNA for the CDR3 is TGTGCCAGCAGTTTAAATGACGAGCAGTACTTC.

The chain employs TRBV7-9 and TRBJ2-1, with 7 bases aligning to TRBD2. Looked up from germline, CDR1 is SEHNR and CDR2 is FQNEAQ (reference sequence). V lost 5 bases to trimming and J lost 1 base; unmatched junction nucleotides: 8. The CDR3 has 16 residues. The CDR3 DNA reads TGTGCCAGCAGCCCCAGGAGGGAGGGGTCCTACAATGAGCAGTTCTTC. Protein product: CASSPRREGSYNEQFF.

The V gene is TRBV5-6, the J gene TRBJ1-2; D gene uncertain. V was cut by 6 bases and J by 4 bases, with 19 bases left in between. This CDR3 is built from 15 residues. Germline CDR1 reads SGHDT; CDR2 reads YYEEEE. Here the CDR3 reads CASNFGREVGYGYTF. CDR3 in DNA: TGTGCCAGCAACTTTGGGAGAGAGGTGGGCTATGGCTACACCTTC.

The V gene is TRBV5-8, the J gene TRBJ2-3; D is uncertain. Germline CDR1 is SGHTS and CDR2 is YDEGEE. The length of the CDR3 is 14 residues. V was trimmed by 1 base and J by 2 bases, leaving 8 bases between them. DNA of the CDR3: TGTGCCAGCAGCTTGAGTAGGTCCACAGATACGCAGTATTTT. This sequence encodes CASSLSRSTDTQYF.

This clone was seen more than once but under ten times. J is TRBJ1-2 and V is TRBV5-1; no clear D gene. The germline gives CDR1 SGHRS, CDR2 YFSETQ. This CDR3 has 15 residues. V lost 0 bases to trimming and J lost 0 bases, with 9 bases between them. Written as DNA, the CDR3 is TGCGCCAGCAGCTTGGAGGCAGTATCTAACTATGGCTACACCTTC. Protein sequence: CASSLEAVSNYGYTF.

The rearrangement joins TRBV19 to TRBJ1-5, with TRBD1 identical over 9 bases. The germline V gene encodes CDR1 LNHDA and CDR2 SQIVND (reference sequence). This CDR3 comprises 15 residues. With 5 bases clipped from V and 9 bases from J, the junction kept 11 bases outside the gene matches. The CDR3 DNA follows: TGTGCCAGTAGTCCCCCTAGACAGGGGGGGAGGCCCCAGCATTTT. Translated: CASSPPRQGGRPQHF.

This clone was seen a few times. This rearrangement joins TRBV2 to TRBJ2-7; possibly TRBD1 for D (6 bases). V dropped 1 base and J dropped 6 bases, with 13 bases sitting between them. CDR1 SNHLY and CDR2 FYNNEI come from the germline V gene. CDR3 size: 14 residues. The CDR3 reads CASSEGDTPGEQYF. The CDR3 region has the DNA TGTGCCAGCAGTGAAGGGGACACCCCTGGCGAGCAGTACTTC.

The rearrangement links TRBV27 to TRBJ2-3; 11 bases line up with TRBD2. Germline assignment: CDR1 MNHEY and CDR2 SMNVEV (reference sequence). This CDR3 has 14 residues. Trimming cost V 5 bases and J 5 bases; bases outside gene matches: 3. The CDR3, as DNA: TGTGCCAGCAGTGTACTAGCGGGGGTAGATACGCAGTATTTT. Amino acids: CASSVLAGVDTQYF.

V and J are TRBV7-2 and TRBJ2-7; 7 positions agree with TRBD1. The CDR3 runs 15 residues. The trim removed 1 base at V and 2 bases at J, leaving 5 bases unmatched. The germline CDR1 and CDR2 sequences are SGHTA and FQGNSA. This CDR3 reads CASSLDSGQPYEQYF. DNA for the CDR3: TGTGCCAGCAGCTTAGATTCGGGACAGCCCTACGAGCAGTACTTC.

The chain is built from TRBV10-2 and TRBJ1-2; D is perhaps TRBD1 (6 bases). V was pared by 7 bases and J by 7 bases, with 13 bases between. The V gene's germline CDR1 is WSHSY and CDR2 SAAADI. CDR3 length equals 12 residues. CDR3 sequence (DNA): TGCGCCAGCAAGGACAGCTTGGCTGGCTACACCTTC. Amino acid sequence: CASKDSLAGYTF.

The chain carries TRBV27 and TRBJ2-7, with TRBD1 matching 9 bases. The CDR3 spans 16 residues. Germline V CDR1 and CDR2: MNHEY, SMNVEV (reference sequence). V shed 6 bases, J shed 2 bases, and the junction held 11 bases outside the gene matches. The CDR3 reads CASRRARTGAPYEQYF. The CDR3 DNA sequence: TGTGCCAGCAGAAGAGCCCGGACAGGGGCACCCTACGAGCAGTACTTC.